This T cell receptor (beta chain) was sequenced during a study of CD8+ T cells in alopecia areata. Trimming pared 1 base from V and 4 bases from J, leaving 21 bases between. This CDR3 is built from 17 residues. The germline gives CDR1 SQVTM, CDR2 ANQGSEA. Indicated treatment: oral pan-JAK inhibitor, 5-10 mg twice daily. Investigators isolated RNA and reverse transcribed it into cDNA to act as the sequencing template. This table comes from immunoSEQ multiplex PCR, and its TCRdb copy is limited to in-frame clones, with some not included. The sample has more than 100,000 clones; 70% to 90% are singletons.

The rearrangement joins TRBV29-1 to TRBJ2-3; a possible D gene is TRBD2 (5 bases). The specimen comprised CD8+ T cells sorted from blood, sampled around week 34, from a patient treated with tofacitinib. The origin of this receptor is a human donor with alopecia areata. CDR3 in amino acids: CSVEARVLRGHADTQYF. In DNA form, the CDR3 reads TGCAGCGTTGAAGCACGGGTTTTAAGAGGGCACGCAGATACGCAGTATTTT.